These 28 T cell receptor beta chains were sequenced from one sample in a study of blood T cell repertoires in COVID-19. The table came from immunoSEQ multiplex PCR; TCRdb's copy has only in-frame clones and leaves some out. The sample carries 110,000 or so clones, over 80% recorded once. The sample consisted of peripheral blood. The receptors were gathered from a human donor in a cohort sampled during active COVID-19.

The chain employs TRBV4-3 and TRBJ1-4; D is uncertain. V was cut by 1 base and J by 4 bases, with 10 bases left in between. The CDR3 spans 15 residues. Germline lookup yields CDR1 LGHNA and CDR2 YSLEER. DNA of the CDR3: TGCGCCAGCAGCCAAGGCGCGGGCGATAATGAAAAACTGTTTTTT. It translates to CASSQGAGDNEKLFF.

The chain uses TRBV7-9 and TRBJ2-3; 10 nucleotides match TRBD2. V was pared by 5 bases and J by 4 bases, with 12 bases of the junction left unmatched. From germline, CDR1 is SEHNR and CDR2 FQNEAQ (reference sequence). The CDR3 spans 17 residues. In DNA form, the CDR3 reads TGTGCCAGCAGCCCGCCGGGACTAGCGAGCGGGCCAGATACGCAGTATTTT. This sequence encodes CASSPPGLASGPDTQYF.

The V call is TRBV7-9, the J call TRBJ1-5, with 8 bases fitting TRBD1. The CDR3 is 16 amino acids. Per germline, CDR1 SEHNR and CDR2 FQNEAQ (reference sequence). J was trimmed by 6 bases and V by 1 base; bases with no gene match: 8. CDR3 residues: CASSLEGRGQGQPQHF. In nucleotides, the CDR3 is TGTGCCAGCAGCTTAGAGGGCAGGGGGCAGGGTCAGCCCCAGCATTTT. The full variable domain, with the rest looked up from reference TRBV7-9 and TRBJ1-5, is DTGVSQNPRHKITKRGQNVTFRCDPISEHNRLYWYRQTLGQGPEFLTYFQNEAQLEKSRLLSDRFSAERPKGSFSTLEIQRTEQGDSAMYLCASSLEGRGQGQPQHFGDGTRLSIL.

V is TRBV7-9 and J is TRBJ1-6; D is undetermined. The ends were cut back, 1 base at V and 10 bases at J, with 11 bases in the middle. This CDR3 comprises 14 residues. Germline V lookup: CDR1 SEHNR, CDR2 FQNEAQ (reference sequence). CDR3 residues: CASSLEALRSPLHF. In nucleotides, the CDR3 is TGTGCCAGCAGCTTAGAAGCTTTGCGGTCACCCCTCCACTTT.

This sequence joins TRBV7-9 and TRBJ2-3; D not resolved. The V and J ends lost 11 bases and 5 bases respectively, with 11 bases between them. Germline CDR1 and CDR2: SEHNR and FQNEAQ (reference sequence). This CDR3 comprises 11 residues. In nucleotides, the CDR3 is TGTGCCTGCTCTCCGGGAGATACGCAGTATTTT. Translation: CACSPGDTQYF.

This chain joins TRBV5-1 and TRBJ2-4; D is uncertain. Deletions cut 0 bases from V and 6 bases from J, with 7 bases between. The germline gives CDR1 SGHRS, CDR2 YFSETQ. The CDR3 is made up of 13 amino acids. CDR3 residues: CASSLGQVNIQYF. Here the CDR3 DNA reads TGCGCCAGCAGCTTGGGACAAGTAAACATTCAGTACTTC.

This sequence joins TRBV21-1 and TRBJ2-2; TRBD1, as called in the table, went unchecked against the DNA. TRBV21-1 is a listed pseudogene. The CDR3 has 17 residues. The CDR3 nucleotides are TGTGCCAGCAAAACCCCCACGGACAGGGGGAACACCGGGGAGCTGTTTTTT. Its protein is CASKTPTDRGNTGELFF.

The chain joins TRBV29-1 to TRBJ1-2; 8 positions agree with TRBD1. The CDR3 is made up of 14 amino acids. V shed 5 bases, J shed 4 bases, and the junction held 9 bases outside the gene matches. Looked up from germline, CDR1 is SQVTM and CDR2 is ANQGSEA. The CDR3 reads CSVRKGQGPYGYTF. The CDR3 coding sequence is TGCAGCGTTAGAAAAGGACAGGGTCCCTATGGCTACACCTTC. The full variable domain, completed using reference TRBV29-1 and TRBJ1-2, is SAVISQKPSRDICQRGTSLTIQCQVDSQVTMMFWYRQQPGQSLTLIATANQGSEATYESGFVIDKFPISRPNLTFSTLTVSNMSPEDSSIYLCSVRKGQGPYGYTFGSGTRLTVV.

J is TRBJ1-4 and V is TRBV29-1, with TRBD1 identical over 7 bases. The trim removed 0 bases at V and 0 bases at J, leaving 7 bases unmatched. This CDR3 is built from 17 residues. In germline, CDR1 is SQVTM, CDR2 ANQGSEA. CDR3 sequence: CSVEDDRVGATNEKLFF. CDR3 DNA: TGCAGCGTTGAAGATGACAGGGTCGGGGCAACTAATGAAAAACTGTTTTTT.

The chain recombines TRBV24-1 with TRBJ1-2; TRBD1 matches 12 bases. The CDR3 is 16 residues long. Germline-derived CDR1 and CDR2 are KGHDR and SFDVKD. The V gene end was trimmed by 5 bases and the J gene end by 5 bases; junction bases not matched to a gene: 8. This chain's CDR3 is CATSGGGTGGRYGYTF. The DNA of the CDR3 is TGTGCCACCAGTGGGGGCGGGACAGGGGGCAGGTATGGCTACACCTTC.

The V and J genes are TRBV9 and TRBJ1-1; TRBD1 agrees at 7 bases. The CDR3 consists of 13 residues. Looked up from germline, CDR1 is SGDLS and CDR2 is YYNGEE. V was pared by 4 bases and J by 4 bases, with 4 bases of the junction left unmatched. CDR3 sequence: CASSQGQITEAFF. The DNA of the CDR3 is TGTGCCAGCAGCCAGGGACAGATCACTGAAGCTTTCTTT.

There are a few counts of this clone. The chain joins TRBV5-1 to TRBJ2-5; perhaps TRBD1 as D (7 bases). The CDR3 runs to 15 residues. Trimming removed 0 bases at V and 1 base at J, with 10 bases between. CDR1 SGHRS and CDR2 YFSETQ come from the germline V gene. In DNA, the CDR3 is TGCGCCAGCAGCTTGGGGAGGGGGCCCCAAGAGACCCAGTACTTC. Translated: CASSLGRGPQETQYF.

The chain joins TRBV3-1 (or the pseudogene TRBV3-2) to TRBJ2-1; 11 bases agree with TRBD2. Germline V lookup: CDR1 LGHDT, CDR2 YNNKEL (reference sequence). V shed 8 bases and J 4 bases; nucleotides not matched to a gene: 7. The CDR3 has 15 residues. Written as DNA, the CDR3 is TGTGCCAGCGCTCCGGGACTAGCGGTGTACAATGAGCAGTTCTTC. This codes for CASAPGLAVYNEQFF.

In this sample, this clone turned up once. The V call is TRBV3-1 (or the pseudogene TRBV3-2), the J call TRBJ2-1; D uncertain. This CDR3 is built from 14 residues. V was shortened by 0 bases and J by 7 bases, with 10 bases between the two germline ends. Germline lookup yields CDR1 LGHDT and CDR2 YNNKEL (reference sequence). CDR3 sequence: CASSQELSSNEQFF. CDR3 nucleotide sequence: TGTGCCAGCAGCCAAGAGTTGAGCTCGAATGAGCAGTTCTTC.

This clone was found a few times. This CDR3 is CASSQGNRVTNYGYTF. CDR3 coding DNA: TGCGCCAGCAGCCAAGGGAACAGGGTTACTAACTATGGCTACACCTTC. The gene calls are TRBV4-1 and TRBJ1-2, with D tentatively TRBD1 (6 bases). CDR1 MGHRA and CDR2 YSYEKL come from the germline V gene. The CDR3 contains 16 residues. V was clipped by 1 base and J by 0 bases, with 12 bases between them.

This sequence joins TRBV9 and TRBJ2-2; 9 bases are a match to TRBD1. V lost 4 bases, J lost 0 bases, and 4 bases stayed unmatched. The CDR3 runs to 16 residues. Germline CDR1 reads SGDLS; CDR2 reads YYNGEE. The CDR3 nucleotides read TGTGCCAGCAGCTTCCGGGACAGGGCGAACACCGGGGAGCTGTTTTTT. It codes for CASSFRDRANTGELFF.

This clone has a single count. The CDR3, as DNA: TGTGCCAGCAGTTTACCGGGGGCTGGAAACACCATATATTTT. Translation gives CASSLPGAGNTIYF. The gene calls are TRBV28 and TRBJ1-3, with a possible D match to TRBD1 (5 bases). Trimming left V 2 bases short and J 2 bases short, with 7 bases between. Germline V lookup: CDR1 MDHEN, CDR2 SYDVKM. The CDR3 runs 14 residues.

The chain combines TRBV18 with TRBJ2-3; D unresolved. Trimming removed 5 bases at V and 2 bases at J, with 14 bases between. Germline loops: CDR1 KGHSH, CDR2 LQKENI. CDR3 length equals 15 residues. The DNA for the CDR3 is TGTGCCAGCTCATTAGACACCCCCATCACAGATACGCAGTATTTT. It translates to CASSLDTPITDTQYF. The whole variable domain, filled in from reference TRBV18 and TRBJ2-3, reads NAGVMQNPRHLVRRRGQEARLRCSPMKGHSHVYWYRQLPEEGLKFMVYLQKENIIDESGMPKERFSAEFPKEGPSILRIQQVVRGDSAAYFCASSLDTPITDTQYFGPGTRLTVL.

CDR3 sequence: CASGQGAAEAFF. The CDR3 DNA sequence: TGTGCCAGCGGACAGGGGGCTGCTGAAGCTTTCTTT. The chain carries TRBV6-6 and TRBJ1-1; 11 bases line up with TRBD1. Germline V gene lookup returns CDR1 MNHNY and CDR2 SVGAGI (reference sequence). CDR3 length: 12 amino acids. V lost 8 bases, J lost 6 bases, and 2 bases stayed unmatched.

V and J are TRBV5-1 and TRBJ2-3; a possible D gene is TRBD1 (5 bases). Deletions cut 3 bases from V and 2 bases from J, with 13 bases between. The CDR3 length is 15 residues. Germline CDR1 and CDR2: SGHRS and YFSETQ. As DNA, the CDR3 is TGCGCCAGCAGCTGGCAGGGATGGAACACAGATACGCAGTATTTT. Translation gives CASSWQGWNTDTQYF. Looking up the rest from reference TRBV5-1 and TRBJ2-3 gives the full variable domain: KAGVTQTPRYLIKTRGQQVTLSCSPISGHRSVSWYQQTPGQGLQFLFEYFSETQRNKGNFPGRFSGRQFSNSRSEMNVSTLELGDSALYLCASSWQGWNTDTQYFGPGTRLTVL.

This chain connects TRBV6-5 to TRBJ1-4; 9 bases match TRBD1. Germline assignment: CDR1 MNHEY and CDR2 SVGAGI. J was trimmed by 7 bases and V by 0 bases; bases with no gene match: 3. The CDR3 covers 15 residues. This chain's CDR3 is CASSYSGTGLEKLFF. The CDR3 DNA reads TGTGCCAGCAGTTACTCGGGGACAGGGCTTGAAAAACTGTTTTTT.

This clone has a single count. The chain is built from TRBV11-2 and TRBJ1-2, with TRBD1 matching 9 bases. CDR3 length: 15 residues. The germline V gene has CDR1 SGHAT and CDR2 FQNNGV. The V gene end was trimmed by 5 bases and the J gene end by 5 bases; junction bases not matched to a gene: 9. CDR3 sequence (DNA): TGTGCCAGCAGCCAGACCGGGACAGGGAGGTATGGCTACACCTTC. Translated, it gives CASSQTGTGRYGYTF.

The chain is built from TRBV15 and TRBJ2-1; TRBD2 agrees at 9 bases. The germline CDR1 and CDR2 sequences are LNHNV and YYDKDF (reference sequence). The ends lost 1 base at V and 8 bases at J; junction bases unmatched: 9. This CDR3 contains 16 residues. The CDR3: CATSRGSSGSMDEQFF. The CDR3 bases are TGTGCCACCAGCAGAGGAAGTAGCGGGAGTATGGATGAGCAGTTCTTC.

CDR3: CASSKGGGSNYGYTF. DNA for the CDR3: TGTGCCAGCAGCAAAGGCGGAGGCTCTAACTATGGCTACACCTTC. This chain connects TRBV21-1 to TRBJ1-2. TRBV21-1 constitutes a pseudogene. The CDR3 is made up of 15 amino acids.

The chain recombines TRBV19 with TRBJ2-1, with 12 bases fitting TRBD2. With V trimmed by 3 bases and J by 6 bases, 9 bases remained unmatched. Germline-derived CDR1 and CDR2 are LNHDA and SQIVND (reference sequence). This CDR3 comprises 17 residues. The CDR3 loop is CASSIRRLAGAGNEQFF. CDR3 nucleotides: TGTGCCAGTAGTATCCGAAGACTAGCGGGAGCGGGCAATGAGCAGTTCTTC.

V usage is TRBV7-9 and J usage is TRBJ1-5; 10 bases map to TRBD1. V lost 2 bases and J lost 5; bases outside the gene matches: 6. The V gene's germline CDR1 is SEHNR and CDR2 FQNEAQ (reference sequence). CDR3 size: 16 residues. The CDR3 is CASSLRTGGKDQPQHF. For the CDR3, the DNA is TGTGCCAGCAGCTTACGGACAGGGGGTAAGGATCAGCCCCAGCATTTT.

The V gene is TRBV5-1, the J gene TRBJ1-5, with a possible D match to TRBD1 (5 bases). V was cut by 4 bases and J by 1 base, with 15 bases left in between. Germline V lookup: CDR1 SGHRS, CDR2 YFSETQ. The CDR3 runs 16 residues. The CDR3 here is CASSPRPGPSNQPQHF. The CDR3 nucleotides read TGCGCCAGCAGCCCGAGGCCAGGGCCGAGCAATCAGCCCCAGCATTTT. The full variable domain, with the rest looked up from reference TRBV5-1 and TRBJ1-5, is KAGVTQTPRYLIKTRGQQVTLSCSPISGHRSVSWYQQTPGQGLQFLFEYFSETQRNKGNFPGRFSGRQFSNSRSEMNVSTLELGDSALYLCASSPRPGPSNQPQHFGDGTRLSIL.

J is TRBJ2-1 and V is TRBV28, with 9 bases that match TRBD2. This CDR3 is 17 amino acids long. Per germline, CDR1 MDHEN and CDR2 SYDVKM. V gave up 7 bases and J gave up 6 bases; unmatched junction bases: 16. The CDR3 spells CASTVGGSGSLSNEQFF. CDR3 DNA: TGTGCCAGCACCGTGGGGGGTAGCGGGAGCCTTAGCAATGAGCAGTTCTTC. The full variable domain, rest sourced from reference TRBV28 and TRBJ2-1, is DVKVTQSSRYLVKRTGEKVFLECVQDMDHENMFWYRQDPGLGLRLIYFSYDVKMKEKGDIPEGYSVSREKKERFSLILESASTNQTSMYLCASTVGGSGSLSNEQFFGPGTRLTVL.